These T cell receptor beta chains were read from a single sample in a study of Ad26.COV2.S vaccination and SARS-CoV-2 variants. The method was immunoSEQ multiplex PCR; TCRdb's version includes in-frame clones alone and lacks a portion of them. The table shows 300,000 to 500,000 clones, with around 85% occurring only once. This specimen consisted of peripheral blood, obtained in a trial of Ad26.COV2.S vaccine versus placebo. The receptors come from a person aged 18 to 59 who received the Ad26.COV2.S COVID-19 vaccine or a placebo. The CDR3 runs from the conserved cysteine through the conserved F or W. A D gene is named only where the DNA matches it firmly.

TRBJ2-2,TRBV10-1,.,CASSDYGATGELFF
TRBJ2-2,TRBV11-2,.,CASSLSGTPAGELFF
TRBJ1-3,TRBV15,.,CATSESGNTIYF
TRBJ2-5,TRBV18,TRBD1,CASSPVGTDQETQYF
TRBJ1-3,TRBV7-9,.,CASRPREGTGNTIYF
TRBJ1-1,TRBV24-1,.,CANGQIEAFF
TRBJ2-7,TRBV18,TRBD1,CASSPRLIRDRGYEQYF
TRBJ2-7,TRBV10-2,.,CASSEFWEREQYF
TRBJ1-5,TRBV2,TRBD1,CASSFDRGNQPQHF
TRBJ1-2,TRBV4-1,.,CASSRDRSYGYTF
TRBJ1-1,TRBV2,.,CASSPSMNTEAFF
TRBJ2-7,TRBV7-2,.,CASSLETDYEQYF
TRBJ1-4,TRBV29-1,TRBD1,CSARQGTNEKLFF
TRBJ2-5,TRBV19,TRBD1,CASSTWTGEKETQYF
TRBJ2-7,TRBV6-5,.,CASSYSQGSIEQYF
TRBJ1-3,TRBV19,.,CASFSRSGNTIYF
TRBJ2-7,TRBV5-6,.,CASSKAFSSYEQYF
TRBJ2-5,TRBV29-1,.,CSVDYETQYF
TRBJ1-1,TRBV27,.,CASMRPGHLNTEAFF
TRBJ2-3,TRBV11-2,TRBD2,CASSFERGGLDTQYF
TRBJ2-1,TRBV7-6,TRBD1,CASSQRQGASYNEQFF
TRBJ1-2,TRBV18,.,CASSQLGEGYTF
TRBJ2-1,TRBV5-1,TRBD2,CASSNLAGTYNEQFF
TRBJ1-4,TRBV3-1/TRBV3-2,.,CASSQRSGTGTNEKLFF
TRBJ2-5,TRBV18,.,CASSPSTLQETQYF
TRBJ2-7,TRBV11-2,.,CASSPETGPTYEQYF
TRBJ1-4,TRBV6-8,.,CARGCRQNEKLFF
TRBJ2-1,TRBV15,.,CATSSRITSSYNEQFF
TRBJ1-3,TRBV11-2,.,CASSVRGGPLSGNTIYF
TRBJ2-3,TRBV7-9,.,CASSLGGTDTQYF
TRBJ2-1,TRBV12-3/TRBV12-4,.,CASRPTVYNEQFF
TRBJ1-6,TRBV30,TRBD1,CASNWDRVPIMGSPLHF
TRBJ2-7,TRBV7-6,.,CASSSGPREQYF
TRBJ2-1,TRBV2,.,CASSVEGGALDEQFF
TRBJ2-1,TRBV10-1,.,CASRQTYNEQFF
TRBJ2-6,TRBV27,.,CASCLWGSGANVLTF
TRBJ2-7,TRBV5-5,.,CASSLVGYSYEQYF
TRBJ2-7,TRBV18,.,CASSSGESEKMGEQYF